The text below deals with one T cell receptor beta chain. The entry originates in a study of shared T cell receptors in the human thymus. V lost 7 bases and J 0 bases, leaving 15 bases between the germline ends. Germline V CDR1 and CDR2: MNHEY, SVGAGI. The CDR3 sequence is 15 residues long. Libraries were prepared by immunoSEQ multiplex PCR; TCRdb keeps only in-frame clonotypes and omits some of them. The sample includes about 380,000 clones, 95% of them seen just once. Material for sequencing was thymocytes. This receptor was identified in a human donor. V and J are TRBV6-5 and TRBJ1-1, with D perhaps TRBD1 (5 bases). CDR3: CASTRRGVMNTEAFF. CDR3 sequence (DNA): TGTGCCAGCACCCGGCGGGGGGTCATGAACACTGAAGCTTTCTTT.